Shown below are 29 T cell receptor beta chains from a single sample sequenced in a study of regulatory T cells in long-lasting Graves disease. Time point indicated: newly diagnosed GD, antithyroid drugs for less than 3 months. Construction of the TCR library relied on RNA isolated from PBMCs. Researchers made TCR beta libraries by using iRepertoire HTBI primers and running Arm-PCR on CDR3 regions. TCRdb independently ran MiXCR on the multiplex PCR reads; one entry per CDR3 protein. In the table there are under 800,000 distinct CDR3 sequences, roughly 15% of which are singletons. This same sample was also part of a study on T cells in Graves' hyperthyroidism and ophthalmopathy.

The input for sequencing was peripheral blood mononuclear cells (PBMCs), taken at new diagnosis, from a patient treated with antithyroid drugs. All receptors derive from a woman aged 25 to 39 with Graves disease.

The rearrangement links TRBV5-1 to TRBJ2-1; 7 bases match TRBD1. The germline V gene encodes CDR1 SGHRS and CDR2 YFSETQ. The V segment lost 2 bases and the J segment 3 bases; nucleotides outside the gene matches: 8. The CDR3 has 16 residues. CDR3 residues: CASSFGPTGSYNEQFF. The CDR3 DNA is TGCGCCAGCAGCTTCGGGCCGACAGGGAGCTACAATGAGCAGTTCTTC.

This clonotype has ten or more counts. CDR3 in amino acids: CASSQDTSVSTGELFF. DNA for the CDR3: TGTGCCAGCAGCCAGGACACTAGCGTCAGCACCGGGGAGCTGTTTTTT. The J gene is TRBJ2-2, the V gene TRBV3-1, with 7 bases lining up with TRBD2. Looked up from germline, CDR1 is LGHDT and CDR2 is YNNKEL (reference sequence). This CDR3 has 16 amino acids. J was trimmed by 4 bases and V by 3 bases; bases with no gene match: 8.

This clonotype was picked up many times. This chain joins TRBV30 and TRBJ2-2; the D is unclear. Looked up from germline, CDR1 is GTSNPN and CDR2 is SVGIG (reference sequence). The CDR3 consists of 10 residues. With 3 bases removed from V and 7 bases from J, the gap between germline ends came to 3 bases. The CDR3 nucleotides read TGTGCCTGGAGAATCGGGGAGCTGTTTTTT. Its translation is CAWRIGELFF.

Ten or more counts support this clonotype. The gene calls are TRBV12-3 or TRBV12-4 and TRBJ2-7; maybe TRBD1 (6 bases). V was pared by 3 bases and J by 5 bases, with 14 bases between. CDR3 length: 14 residues. CDR3 in amino acids: CASSFGAGANEQYF. CDR3 DNA: TGTGCCAGCAGTTTTGGTGCAGGGGCCAACGAGCAGTACTTC.

This clonotype was observed at least ten times. The chain joins TRBV20-1 to TRBJ2-7; TRBD2 agrees at 10 bases. Germline V lookup: CDR1 DFQATT, CDR2 SNEGSKA (reference sequence). With V trimmed by 0 bases and J by 4 bases, 6 bases remained unmatched. The CDR3 is 15 residues long. CDR3 protein: CSARDVAGGFYEQYF. CDR3 nucleotides: TGCAGTGCTAGAGACGTAGCGGGGGGATTTTACGAGCAGTACTTC.

V is TRBV7-8 and J is TRBJ2-5; no clear D gene. The germline V and J ends were trimmed by 5 bases and 5 bases, with 21 bases remaining between them. The CDR3 is made up of 16 amino acids. Germline-derived CDR1 and CDR2 are SGHVS and FQNEAQ. CDR3 loop: CASSQASRVFGETQYF. The CDR3 bases are TGTGCCAGCAGCCAGGCGTCTCGTGTTTTTGGGGAGACCCAGTACTTC.

This clonotype was detected many times. This chain connects TRBV11-2 to TRBJ2-1; D remains ambiguous. The DNA end is more similar to TRBJ2-3, so the J call may be wrong. The CDR3 has 11 residues. Germline V lookup: CDR1 SGHAT, CDR2 FQNNGV. The CDR3 sequence is CASSLVNTQYF. In DNA form, the CDR3 reads TGTGCCAGCAGCTTAGTAAATACGCAGTATTTT.

V is TRBV6-2 or TRBV6-3 and J is TRBJ2-7; tentative D call: TRBD1 (5 bases). CDR3 length: 11 amino acids. The germline V gene encodes CDR1 MNHEY and CDR2 SVGEGT. V gave up 3 bases and J gave up 6 bases, with 6 bases separating them. The CDR3 DNA reads TGTGCCAGCAGTTATCAGGGCGAGCAGTACTTC. It encodes CASSYQGEQYF.

In its sample, this clonotype was seen many times. The chain combines TRBV28 with TRBJ2-5, with 9 bases that match TRBD1. This CDR3 region has 15 residues. Germline CDR1 MDHEN, CDR2 SYDVKM. V lost 6 bases and J lost 6; bases outside the gene matches: 11. The CDR3 sequence: CASRSPGQGRKTQYF. The CDR3 DNA reads as TGTGCCAGCAGATCCCCGGGACAGGGTCGGAAGACCCAGTACTTC.

In this sample, this clonotype turned up many times. CDR3 sequence: CASSLSTGYTEAFF. CDR3 nucleotide sequence: TGTGCCAGCAGTTTATCGACAGGGTACACTGAAGCTTTCTTT. The J gene is TRBJ1-1, the V gene TRBV27; 7 bases match TRBD1. Germline V lookup: CDR1 MNHEY, CDR2 SMNVEV (reference sequence). Trimming took 0 bases from V and 3 from J; bases not matched to a gene: 1. This CDR3 is 14 amino acids long.

The chain combines TRBV27 with TRBJ2-1; 7 bases match TRBD2. This CDR3 has 14 amino acids. The J segment lost 3 bases and the V segment lost 6 bases, leaving 5 bases of the junction unmatched. Germline CDR1 is MNHEY and CDR2 is SMNVEV (reference sequence). For the CDR3, the DNA is TGTGCCAGCAGCGGGAGGATGGTCTACAATGAGCAGTTCTTC. Residues: CASSGRMVYNEQFF.

Many counts were recorded for this clonotype. This chain links TRBV2 with TRBJ2-1; 9 bases line up with TRBD2. V lost 6 bases, J lost 4 bases, and 7 bases stayed unmatched. Germline CDR1 reads SNHLY; CDR2 reads FYNNEI. CDR3 length: 15 amino acids. CDR3 in amino acids: CASSKTSGQYNEQFF. DNA for the CDR3: TGTGCCAGCAGCAAAACTAGCGGGCAATACAATGAGCAGTTCTTC.

The V call is TRBV6-1, the J call TRBJ1-4; a weak D match, TRBD1 (6 bases). Between the trimmed V and J ends, which lost 7 bases and 10 bases, there was a span of 13 bases. The CDR3 is 12 residues long. From germline, CDR1 is MNHNS and CDR2 SASEGT. For the CDR3, the DNA is TGTGCCAGCATTAGGGGGTCTGGAAAACTGTTTTTT. This codes for CASIRGSGKLFF.

This clonotype was seen more than once but under ten times. This chain links TRBV6-1 with TRBJ2-5; tentatively, D is TRBD1 (6 bases). Trimming pared 5 bases from V and 1 base from J, leaving 14 bases between. CDR3 length: 15 residues. In germline, CDR1 is MNHNS, CDR2 SASEGT. CDR3 protein: CASSKGHDPQETQYF. CDR3 nucleotide sequence: TGTGCCAGCAGTAAGGGACACGACCCCCAAGAGACCCAGTACTTC.

On this clonotype: A read error may produce the germline difference seen at one junction end. The chain uses TRBV27 and TRBJ1-6, with D hard to call. Per germline, CDR1 MNHEY and CDR2 SMNVEV (reference sequence). The CDR3 extends over 19 amino acids. CDR3: CASSLSTPAWSGNNSPPHF. The CDR3 nucleotides read TGTGCCAGCAGTTTATCGACTCCCGCTTGGTCCGGCAATAATTCACCCCCCCACTTT.

This clonotype came up many times. The rearrangement joins TRBV7-9 to TRBJ1-1; TRBD1 matches at 8 bases. CDR1 is SEHNR and CDR2 is FQNEAQ in the germline V gene (reference sequence). Germline trimming cut 1 base from V and 9 bases from J; bases unmatched to any gene: 4. The CDR3 contains 13 residues. CDR3 nucleotide sequence: TGTGCCAGCAGCTTAGGGGGACAGGTAAAAGCTTTCTTT. This codes for CASSLGGQVKAFF.

This clonotype was observed a few times. V and J are TRBV28 and TRBJ2-7; 11 nucleotides line up with TRBD2. CDR3 length equals 13 residues. V shed 10 bases, J shed 9 bases, and the junction held 11 bases outside the gene matches. Germline V gives CDR1 MDHEN, CDR2 SYDVKM. The CDR3 loop reads CAINPGLAGGQYF. As DNA, the CDR3 is TGTGCCATCAACCCGGGGCTAGCGGGAGGGCAGTACTTC.

About this clonotype itself: It is likely a read error: a sequence one base away is far more abundant. V and J are TRBV10-3 and TRBJ1-1, with a possible D match to TRBD1 (6 bases). This CDR3 region has 15 residues. V was clipped by 5 bases and J by 10 bases, with 23 bases between them. In germline, CDR1 is ENHRY, CDR2 SYGVKD. CDR3 sequence reads: CAISPHVRDTVTAFF. The CDR3 bases are TGTGCCATCAGTCCCCACGTCCGGGACACCGTGACAGCTTTCTTT.

This sequence joins TRBV6-1 and TRBJ2-1; a weak D match, TRBD2 (5 bases). V was cut by 6 bases and J by 5 bases, with 11 bases left in between. From germline, CDR1 is MNHNS and CDR2 SASEGT. CDR3 length: 13 residues. The CDR3 region is CASSTPGNNEQFF. As DNA, the CDR3 is TGTGCCAGCAGCACCCCGGGGAACAATGAGCAGTTCTTC.

The chain carries TRBV6-2 or TRBV6-3 and TRBJ2-1; a possible D gene is TRBD2 (5 bases). The CDR3 covers 16 residues. Germline lookup yields CDR1 MNHEY and CDR2 SVGEGT. Trimming removed 0 bases at V and 9 bases at J, with 18 bases between. The CDR3 nucleotides read TGTGCCAGCAGTTACTCGTTTCCCGGGATTCGGGGTGAGCAGTTCTTC. Translation: CASSYSFPGIRGEQFF.

The sample holds many counts of this clonotype. The chain links TRBV3-1 to TRBJ1-2; D is possibly TRBD1 (5 bases). This CDR3 comprises 14 residues. V lost 1 base and J lost 8, with 14 bases in between. Germline V CDR1 and CDR2: LGHDT, YNNKEL (reference sequence). The CDR3 reads CASSQGIGAKGYTF. The CDR3 DNA is TGTGCCAGCAGCCAAGGGATCGGGGCAAAGGGCTACACCTTC. Looking up the rest from reference TRBV3-1 and TRBJ1-2 gives the full variable domain: DTAVSQTPKYLVTQMGNDKSIKCEQNLGHDTMYWYKQDSKKFLKIMFSYNNKELIINETVPNRFSPKSPDKAHLNLHINSLELGDSAVYFCASSQGIGAKGYTFGSGTRLTVV.

Only a few counts were recorded for this clonotype. V and J are TRBV3-1 and TRBJ1-3; maybe TRBD1 (5 bases). Trimming removed 10 bases from V and 4 bases from J, with 11 bases in between. The CDR3 has 12 residues. Germline loops: CDR1 LGHDT, CDR2 YNNKEL (reference sequence). CDR3 in DNA: TGTGCCACCGGGACCGCGGGAAACACCATATATTTT. Encoded protein: CATGTAGNTIYF.

CDR3 in amino acids: CASSYGVSSPLHF. DNA of the CDR3: TGTGCCAGCAGTTATGGGGTCAGTTCACCCCTCCACTTT. This sequence joins TRBV6-2 or TRBV6-3 and TRBJ1-6; D unresolved. V lost 3 bases, J lost 9 bases, and 9 bases lay in between. Germline assignment: CDR1 MNHEY and CDR2 SVGEGT. This CDR3 contains 13 residues.

This clonotype has a count of ten or more. The genes are TRBV11-2 and TRBJ1-1; D is unclear. Germline CDR1 reads SGHAT; CDR2 reads FQNNGV. V was cut by 0 bases and J by 10 bases, with 6 bases left in between. CDR3 length equals 11 residues. Here the CDR3 DNA reads TGTGCCAGCAGCTTAGAGCGGGTAGCTTTCTTT. This codes for CASSLERVAFF.

V gene TRBV9 combines with J gene TRBJ2-7, with a possible D match to TRBD1 (6 bases). The CDR3 has 17 amino acids. V lost 3 bases and J lost 3, with 22 bases in between. The germline V gene encodes CDR1 SGDLS and CDR2 YYNGEE. The CDR3 nucleotides are TGTGCCAGCAGCGCCACTCCATTACAGGGAAGTGGCTACGAGCAGTACTTC. Its translation: CASSATPLQGSGYEQYF.

This chain uses TRBV6-1 with TRBJ2-6; D is ambiguous. With 6 bases removed from V and 0 bases from J, the gap between germline ends came to 9 bases. Germline V lookup: CDR1 MNHNS, CDR2 SASEGT. The CDR3 extends over 15 amino acids. DNA of the CDR3: TGTGCCAGCAGCAGTGCAAGCTCTGGGGCCAACGTCCTGACTTTC. Protein: CASSSASSGANVLTF.

The gene calls are TRBV19 and TRBJ2-2, with 8 bases fitting TRBD2. V lost 3 bases and J lost 7; bases outside the gene matches: 10. Germline V lookup: CDR1 LNHDA, CDR2 SQIVND (reference sequence). This CDR3 is built from 16 residues. The CDR3 region has the DNA TGTGCCAGTAGTATTAGGGGGACTAGTGGCCTCGGGGAGCTGTTTTTT. Protein product: CASSIRGTSGLGELFF.

Concerning this clonotype itself: A read error may produce the germline difference seen at one junction end. The J gene is TRBJ1-1, the V gene TRBV6-2 or TRBV6-3, with D maybe TRBD1 (5 bases). The CDR3 is 12 residues long. Germline V gene lookup returns CDR1 MNHEY and CDR2 SVGEGT. This CDR3 reads CANSPGTSRAFF. CDR3 sequence (DNA): TGTGCCAACAGTCCCGGGACTTCACGGGCTTTCTTT.

This clonotype was seen more than once but under ten times. The rearrangement uses TRBV10-3 and TRBJ2-2, with 7 bases fitting TRBD1. J gave up 0 bases and V 10 bases, and 5 bases lay outside the gene matches. CDR1 and CDR2 (germline): ENHRY, SYGVKD. The CDR3 runs to 14 residues. CDR3 in amino acids: CATQRGPNTGELFF. The CDR3 bases are TGTGCCACCCAGAGGGGGCCGAACACCGGGGAGCTGTTTTTT.